This T cell receptor beta chain emerged from a study of T cell responses to AZD1222 COVID-19 vaccine. About the study: Whether given at about 4 or about 12 weeks, second doses were pooled. General study findings and limits: Elevations in Spike-specific TCR breadth and depth followed administration of two AZD1222 doses. Baseline antibody screening turned up just a handful of seropositive AZD1222 recipients.

TCRdb's copy holds only in-frame clones and misses some; the assay was immunoSEQ multiplex PCR. The sample gives more than 95,000 clones, 88% of which show up once; 5% to 6% is in the top ten. Deletions cut 5 bases from V and 0 bases from J, with 11 bases between. The CDR3 covers 14 residues. CDR1 and CDR2 from the germline V gene are SGHRS and YFSETQ. In the case of this clone: Antigen specificity is unknown.

The J gene is TRBJ1-2, the V gene TRBV5-1, with D unresolved. Source: peripheral blood, taken on day 0 of AZD1222 vaccination. The TCR was taken from an adult in good health. CDR3 sequence: CASRESVANYGYTF. In nucleotides, the CDR3 is TGCGCCAGCAGAGAGTCGGTCGCTAACTATGGCTACACCTTC.